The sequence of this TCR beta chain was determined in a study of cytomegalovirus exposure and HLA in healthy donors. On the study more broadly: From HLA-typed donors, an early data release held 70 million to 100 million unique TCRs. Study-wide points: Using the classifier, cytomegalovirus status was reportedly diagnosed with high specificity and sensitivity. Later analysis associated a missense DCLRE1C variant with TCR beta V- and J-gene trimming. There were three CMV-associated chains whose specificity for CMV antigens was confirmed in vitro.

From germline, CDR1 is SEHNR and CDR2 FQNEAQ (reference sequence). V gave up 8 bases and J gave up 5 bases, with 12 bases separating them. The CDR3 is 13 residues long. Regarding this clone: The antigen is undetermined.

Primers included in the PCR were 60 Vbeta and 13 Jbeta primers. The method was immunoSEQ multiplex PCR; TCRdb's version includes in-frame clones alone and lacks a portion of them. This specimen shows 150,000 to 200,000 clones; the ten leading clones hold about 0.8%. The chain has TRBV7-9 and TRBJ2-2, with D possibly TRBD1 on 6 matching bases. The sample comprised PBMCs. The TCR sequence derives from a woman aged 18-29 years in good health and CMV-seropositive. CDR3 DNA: TGTGCCAGCCGGTCAGGGGTAACCGGGGAGCTGTTTTTT. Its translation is CASRSGVTGELFF.